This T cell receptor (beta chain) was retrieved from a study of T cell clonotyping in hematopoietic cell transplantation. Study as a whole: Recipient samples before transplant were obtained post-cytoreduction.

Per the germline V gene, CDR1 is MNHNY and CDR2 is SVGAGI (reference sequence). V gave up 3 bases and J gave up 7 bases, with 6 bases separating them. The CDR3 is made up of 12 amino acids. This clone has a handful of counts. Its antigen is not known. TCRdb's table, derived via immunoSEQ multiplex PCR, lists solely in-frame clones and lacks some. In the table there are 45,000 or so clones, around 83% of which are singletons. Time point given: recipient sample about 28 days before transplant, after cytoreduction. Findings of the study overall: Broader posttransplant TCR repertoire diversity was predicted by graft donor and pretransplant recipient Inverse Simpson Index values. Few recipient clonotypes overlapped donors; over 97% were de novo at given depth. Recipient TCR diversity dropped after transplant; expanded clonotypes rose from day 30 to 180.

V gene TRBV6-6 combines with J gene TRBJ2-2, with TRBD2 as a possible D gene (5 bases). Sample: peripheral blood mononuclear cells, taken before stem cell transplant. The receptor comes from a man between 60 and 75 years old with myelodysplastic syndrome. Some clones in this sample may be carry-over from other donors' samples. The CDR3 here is CASSYEGGELFF. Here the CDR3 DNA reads TGTGCCAGCAGTTATGAGGGCGGGGAGCTGTTTTTT.